This record concerns one T cell receptor (beta chain) sequence. For TCRbeta, the library was prepared with unique molecular identifiers. MiXCR, applied by TCRdb to the PCR reads, yields one record per CDR3 protein. The sample has more than 550,000 distinct CDR3 sequences, about 10% seen once. V was pared by 0 bases and J by 5 bases, with 5 bases of the junction left unmatched. CDR1 and CDR2 (germline): DFQATT, SNEGSKA (reference sequence). The CDR3 extends over 16 amino acids. This entry comes from a study of T-cell reconstitution after alpha-beta-depleted transplantation in children. This receptor was obtained from a human donor who donated a stem cell graft to a child with acute myeloid leukemia. The input for sequencing was PBMCs from the stem cell graft donor, taken from the stem cell graft. This chain uses TRBV20-1 with TRBJ2-2, with TRBD2 matching over 11 bases. CDR3 nucleotide sequence: TGCAGTGCTAGAGATCTAAGGACTAGCGGGACCGGGGAGCTGTTTTTT. Translated, it gives CSARDLRTSGTGELFF.